A selection of T cell receptor beta chains follows, all from one sample in a study of shared clonotypes between healthy human individuals. TCRdb's table, derived via immunoSEQ multiplex PCR, lists solely in-frame clones and lacks some. The repertoire includes about 1.5 million clones, around 98% of them detected once, and approximately 0.45% sits in the top ten. Specimen: naive CD4+ T cells sorted from blood. All receptors derive from a young man in good health. Both conserved end residues are part of each CDR3. The D gene is left open where the match is weak. Size tells how often a clone was seen (once, few, many) or the class of an expanded clone, and some rows leave it out.

abundance	v_gene	j_gene	d_gene	CDR3nt	CDR3aa
once	TRBV10-3	TRBJ2-7	TRBD2	TGTGCCATCAGTGAGTTGCTAGCGGGAGGGAGCTCCTACGAGCAGTACTTC	CAISELLAGGSSYEQYF
NA	TRBV7-9	TRBJ2-2	NA	TGTGCCAGCAGGTCCGGGGAGCTGTTTTTT	CASRSGELFF
NA	TRBV29-1	TRBJ1-2	NA	TGCAGCGTCGGCGGCCCCCTCCCTACCTGGGGCTACACCTTC	CSVGGPLPTWGYTF
once	TRBV5-1	TRBJ2-2	TRBD1	TGCGCCAGCAGCCAGATCCACAGGGGGCCCACCGGGGAGCTGTTTTTT	CASSQIHRGPTGELFF
NA	TRBV6-1	TRBJ2-7	NA	TGTGCCAGCAGTGAAACAACATGGGGGAGCTACGAGCAGTACTTC	CASSETTWGSYEQYF
NA	TRBV5-1	TRBJ2-7	TRBD1	TGCGCCAGCAGCTTGGGGACAGGAGGCTACGAGCAGTACTTC	CASSLGTGGYEQYF
NA	TRBV2	TRBJ2-1	NA	TGTGCCAGCAAGGCCCCGGTTATCAATGAGCAGTTCTTC	CASKAPVINEQFF
NA	TRBV15	TRBJ2-1	TRBD1	TGTGCCACCAGCAGACAGGGGGCCTATGAGCAGTTCTTC	CATSRQGAYEQFF
NA	TRBV28	TRBJ1-4	NA	TGTGCCAGCACCTCAGGAAATGAAAAACTGTTTTTT	CASTSGNEKLFF
NA	TRBV25-1	TRBJ2-7	TRBD1	TGTGCCAGCAGTTGGGAGACAGGGCCGACAGGCGAGCAGTACTTC	CASSWETGPTGEQYF
NA	TRBV18	TRBJ1-1	NA	TGTGCCAGCCAGGTAGCGAACACTGAAGCTTTCTTT	CASQVANTEAFF
NA	TRBV5-1	TRBJ2-3	NA	TGCGCCAGCAGCTTGTATGGCACAGATACGCAGTATTTT	CASSLYGTDTQYF
NA	TRBV27	TRBJ2-1	NA	TGTGCCAGCAGTTTCTACCCAGGGAATGAGCAGTTCTTC	CASSFYPGNEQFF
NA	TRBV15	TRBJ2-4	NA	TGTGCCACCAGCAGTTTGGTGAGGGAGAACATTCAGTACTTC	CATSSLVRENIQYF
NA	TRBV5-4	TRBJ2-5	TRBD2	TGTGCCAGCGGACTAGCGGGAGCGGCAGAGACCCAGTACTTC	CASGLAGAAETQYF
NA	TRBV7-9	TRBJ2-5	NA	TGTGCCAGCAGCTTAAGGCGAGAGACCCAGTACTTC	CASSLRRETQYF
NA	TRBV18	TRBJ2-7	NA	TGTGCCAGCTCACCCCTGGGCTCCTACGAGCAGTACTTC	CASSPLGSYEQYF
once	TRBV5-1	TRBJ1-2	NA	TGCGCCAGCAGCGAAGAGGGGCGAGGAAACTATGGCTACACCTTC	CASSEEGRGNYGYTF
NA	TRBV7-6	TRBJ1-3	NA	TGTGCCAGCAGCTTAGCCGCAGCCTCTGGAAACACCATATATTTT	CASSLAAASGNTIYF
NA	TRBV7-2	TRBJ2-7	NA	TGTGCCAGCAGCAATCTGGGCGAGCAGTACTTC	CASSNLGEQYF
NA	TRBV9	TRBJ2-3	NA	TGTGCCAGCAGCCGCCCCGGCACAGATACGCAGTATTTT	CASSRPGTDTQYF
NA	TRBV5-1	TRBJ2-6	TRBD1	TGCGCCAGCAGCTTGGTTGGGGACAGCCGGGGCTCTGGGGCCAACGTCCTGACTTTC	CASSLVGDSRGSGANVLTF
once	TRBV29-1	TRBJ2-7	NA	TGCAGCGCTGAACTAGCAAACTACGAGCAGTACTTC	CSAELANYEQYF
once	TRBV6-1	TRBJ1-1	NA	TGTGCCAGCAGTTTAACAGGGTTGTCGGCTTTCTTT	CASSLTGLSAFF
NA	TRBV7-9	TRBJ2-7	NA	TGTGCCAGCAGCTCTGCAGGGGGCGCCCTGCGGGGGAGCTCCTACGAGCAGTACTTC	CASSSAGGALRGSSYEQYF
NA	TRBV9	TRBJ1-2	TRBD1	TGTGCCAGCAGCGGCCCGGGACAGAGAAATTTTAACTATGGCTACACCTTC	CASSGPGQRNFNYGYTF
NA	TRBV7-2	TRBJ2-7	NA	TGTGCCAGCAGCGCAGATGCCTACGAGCAGTACTTC	CASSADAYEQYF
NA	TRBV5-1	TRBJ2-5	NA	TGCGCCAGCAGCTCCGCAAGGGGGCAAGAGACCCAGTACTTC	CASSSARGQETQYF
NA	TRBV2	TRBJ1-5	NA	TGTGCCAGCAGTGTTCTGGGCAGTAGCAATCAGCCCCAGCATTTT	CASSVLGSSNQPQHF
once	TRBV6-5	TRBJ2-6	NA	TGTGCCAGCAGCCAGCTTTCTGGGGCCAACGTCCTGACTTTC	CASSQLSGANVLTF
NA	TRBV7-9	TRBJ1-3	NA	TGTGCCAGCAGCTTAGTAGGCAGCGGAAACACCATATATTTT	CASSLVGSGNTIYF
NA	TRBV7-6	TRBJ1-1	NA	TGTGCCAGCAGCTCACAACCCCAGGAGGTCGCTGAAGCTTTCTTT	CASSSQPQEVAEAFF
NA	TRBV12-5	TRBJ2-3	NA	TGTGCTAGTGGTTTGGAACCTTCAGATACGCAGTATTTT	CASGLEPSDTQYF
NA	TRBV5-1	TRBJ2-2	NA	TGCGCCAGCAGCTTGGGTGGGGCGAACACCGGGGAGCTGTTTTTT	CASSLGGANTGELFF
NA	TRBV4-3	TRBJ1-1	TRBD1	TGCGCCAGCAGCCACCTCACCGGGACAGGTAAGGCTGAAGCTTTCTTT	CASSHLTGTGKAEAFF
once	TRBV19	TRBJ2-2	NA	TGTGCCAGCAAGACTGGGGGGAACACCGGGGAGCTGTTTTTT	CASKTGGNTGELFF
NA	TRBV15	TRBJ2-1	TRBD2	TGTGCCACCAGCAGAGTAGTTCTAGCGGGAGAATTTGGTGAGCAGTTCTTC	CATSRVVLAGEFGEQFF
NA	TRBV10-3	TRBJ2-1	NA	TGTGCCATCCGGGACACTTCCTCTGAGCAGTTCTTC	CAIRDTSSEQFF
NA	TRBV7-2	TRBJ1-1	NA	TGTGCCAGCAGCTTAGACGTACGTATCACTGAAGCTTTCTTT	CASSLDVRITEAFF
NA	TRBV5-4	TRBJ2-1	TRBD2	TGTGCCAGCAGGTCCGAGCGGGGGAGCTCCTACAATGAGCAGTTCTTC	CASRSERGSSYNEQFF
NA	TRBV28	TRBJ2-2	NA	TGTGCCAGCAGTTGGACAGTTTACACCGGGGAGCTGTTTTTT	CASSWTVYTGELFF
NA	TRBV15	TRBJ2-5	NA	TGTGCCACCAGCAGAAACAGGGTGGAGACCCAGTACTTC	CATSRNRVETQYF
NA	TRBV10-3	TRBJ1-1	TRBD1	TGTGCCATCAGTCAGCCGGGACAGGGCACTGAAGCTTTCTTT	CAISQPGQGTEAFF
once	TRBV5-1	TRBJ2-3	TRBD2	TGCGCCAGCAGCACGGGGGCGACTAGCGGGGCAGATACGCAGTATTTT	CASSTGATSGADTQYF
NA	TRBV5-4	TRBJ1-1	NA	TGTGCCAGCAGCTTACCCCAGGCGGGTAGCACTGAAGCTTTCTTT	CASSLPQAGSTEAFF
NA	TRBV11-3	TRBJ2-1	NA	TGTGCCAGCAGCTTCAAGAGGGCCCGTAAGAATGAGCAGTTCTTC	CASSFKRARKNEQFF
NA	TRBV6-1	TRBJ2-7	TRBD1	TGTGCCAGCAGGAGACAGGGCGCACCTCCCTACGAGCAGTACTTC	CASRRQGAPPYEQYF
NA	TRBV5-4	TRBJ2-3	TRBD2	TGTGCCAGCAGCTCCTGGACTAGCGAGAGCACAGATACGCAGTATTTT	CASSSWTSESTDTQYF
NA	TRBV2	TRBJ2-7	NA	TGTGCCAGCAGTGAACGGGACTACGAGCAGTACTTC	CASSERDYEQYF
few	TRBV2	TRBJ2-7	NA	TGTGCCAGCACCCTACGACAGGAGAGATACGAGCAGTACTTC	CASTLRQERYEQYF
once	TRBV7-2	TRBJ2-7	NA	TGTGCCAGCAGCTTAGAGCCTTTCTACGAGCAGTACTTC	CASSLEPFYEQYF
once	TRBV2	TRBJ2-7	TRBD2	TGTGCCAGCAGTACCAACCTAGCGGAGATTTACGAGCAGTACTTC	CASSTNLAEIYEQYF